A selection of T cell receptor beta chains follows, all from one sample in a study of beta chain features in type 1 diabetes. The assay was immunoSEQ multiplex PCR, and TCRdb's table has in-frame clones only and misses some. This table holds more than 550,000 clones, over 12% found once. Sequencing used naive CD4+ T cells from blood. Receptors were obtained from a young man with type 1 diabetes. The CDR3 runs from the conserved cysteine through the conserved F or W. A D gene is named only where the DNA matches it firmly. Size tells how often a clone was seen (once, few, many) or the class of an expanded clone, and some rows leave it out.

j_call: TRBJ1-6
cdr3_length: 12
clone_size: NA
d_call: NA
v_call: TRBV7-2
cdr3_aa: CASSSLRSPLHF
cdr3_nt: TGTGCCAGCAGCTCCCTAAGATCACCCCTCCACTTT

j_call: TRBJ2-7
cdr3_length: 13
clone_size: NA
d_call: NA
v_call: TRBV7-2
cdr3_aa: CASRRFTDYEQYF
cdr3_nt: TGTGCCAGCAGGAGGTTCACGGACTACGAGCAGTACTTC

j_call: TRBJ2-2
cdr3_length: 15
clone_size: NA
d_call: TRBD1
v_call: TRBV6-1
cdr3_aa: CASSAGGHITGELFF
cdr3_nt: TGTGCCAGCAGTGCAGGGGGCCATATCACCGGGGAGCTGTTTTTT

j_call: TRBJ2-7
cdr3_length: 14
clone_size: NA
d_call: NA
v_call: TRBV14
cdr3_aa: CASSQAGSFYEQYF
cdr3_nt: TGTGCCAGCAGCCAGGCAGGGTCTTTCTACGAGCAGTACTTC

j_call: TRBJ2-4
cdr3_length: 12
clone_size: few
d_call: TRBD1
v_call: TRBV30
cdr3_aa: CAWSGQGGIQYF
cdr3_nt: TGTGCCTGGAGCGGACAGGGAGGCATTCAGTACTTC

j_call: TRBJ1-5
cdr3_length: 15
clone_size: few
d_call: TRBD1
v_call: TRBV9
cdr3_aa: CASSVGQHTNQPQHF
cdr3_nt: TGTGCCAGCAGCGTGGGACAGCATACAAATCAGCCCCAGCATTTT

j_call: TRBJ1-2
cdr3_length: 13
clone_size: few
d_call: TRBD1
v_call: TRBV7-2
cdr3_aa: CASSLGTGDGYTF
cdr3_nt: TGTGCCAGCAGCTTAGGGACAGGGGATGGCTACACCTTC

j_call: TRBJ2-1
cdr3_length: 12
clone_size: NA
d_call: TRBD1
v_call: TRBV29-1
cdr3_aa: CSARDRGNEQFF
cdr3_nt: TGCAGCGCCCGGGACAGGGGGAATGAGCAGTTCTTC

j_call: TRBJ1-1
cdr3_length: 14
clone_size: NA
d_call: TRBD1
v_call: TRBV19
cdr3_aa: CASSIGRTGGEAFF
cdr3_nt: TGTGCCAGTAGTATTGGCAGGACAGGGGGAGAAGCTTTCTTT

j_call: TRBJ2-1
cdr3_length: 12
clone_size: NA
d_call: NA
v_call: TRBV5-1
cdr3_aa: CASSLGKDEQFF
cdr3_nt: TGCGCCAGCAGCTTGGGGAAGGATGAGCAGTTCTTC

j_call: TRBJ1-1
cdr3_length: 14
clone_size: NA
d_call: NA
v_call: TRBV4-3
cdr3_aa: CASSQDWISAEAFF
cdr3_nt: TGCGCCAGCAGCCAAGATTGGATCTCCGCTGAAGCTTTCTTT

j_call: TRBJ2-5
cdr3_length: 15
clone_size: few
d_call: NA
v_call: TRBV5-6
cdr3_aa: CASSQAGWIQETQYF
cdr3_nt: TGTGCCAGCAGCCAAGCCGGGTGGATTCAAGAGACCCAGTACTTC

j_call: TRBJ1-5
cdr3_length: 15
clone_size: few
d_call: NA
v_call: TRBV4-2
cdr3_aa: CASSQAGTEGQPQHF
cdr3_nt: TGTGCCAGCAGCCAAGCGGGGACGGAAGGTCAGCCCCAGCATTTT

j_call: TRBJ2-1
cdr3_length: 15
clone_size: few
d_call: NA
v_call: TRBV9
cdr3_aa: CASSDSRVLDNEQFF
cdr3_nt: TGTGCCAGCAGCGACAGCAGGGTGCTCGACAATGAGCAGTTCTTC

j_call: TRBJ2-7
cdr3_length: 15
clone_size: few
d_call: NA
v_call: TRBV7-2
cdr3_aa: CASSLEWGHPTEQYF
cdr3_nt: TGTGCCAGCAGCTTAGAGTGGGGACACCCCACCGAGCAGTACTTC

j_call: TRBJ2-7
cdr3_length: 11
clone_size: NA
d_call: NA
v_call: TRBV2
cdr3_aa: CASSGHREQYF
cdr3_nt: TGTGCCAGCAGTGGACACAGGGAGCAGTACTTC

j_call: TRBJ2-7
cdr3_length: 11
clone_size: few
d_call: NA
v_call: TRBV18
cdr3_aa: CASSPFDEQYF
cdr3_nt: TGTGCCAGCTCACCATTCGACGAGCAGTACTTC

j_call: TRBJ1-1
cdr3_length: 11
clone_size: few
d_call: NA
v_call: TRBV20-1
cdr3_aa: CTSAQNTEAFF
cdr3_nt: TGCACCTCGGCACAGAACACTGAAGCTTTCTTT

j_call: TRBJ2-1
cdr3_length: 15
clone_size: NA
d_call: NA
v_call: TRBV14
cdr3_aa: CASKSTRYSYNEQFF
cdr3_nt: TGTGCCAGCAAATCCACACGGTACTCCTACAATGAGCAGTTCTTC

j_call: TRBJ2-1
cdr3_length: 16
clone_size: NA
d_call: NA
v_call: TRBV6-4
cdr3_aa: CASSSRPPPADDEQFF
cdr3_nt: TGTGCCAGCAGCTCTCGGCCGCCACCCGCGGACGATGAGCAGTTCTTC

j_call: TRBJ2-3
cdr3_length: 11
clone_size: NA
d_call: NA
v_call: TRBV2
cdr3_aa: CASLMADTQYF
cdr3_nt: TGTGCCAGCCTGATGGCAGATACGCAGTATTTT

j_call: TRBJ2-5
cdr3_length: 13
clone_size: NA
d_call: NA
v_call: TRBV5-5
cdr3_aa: CASSFAGEETQYF
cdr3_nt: TGTGCCAGCAGCTTTGCGGGTGAGGAGACCCAGTACTTC